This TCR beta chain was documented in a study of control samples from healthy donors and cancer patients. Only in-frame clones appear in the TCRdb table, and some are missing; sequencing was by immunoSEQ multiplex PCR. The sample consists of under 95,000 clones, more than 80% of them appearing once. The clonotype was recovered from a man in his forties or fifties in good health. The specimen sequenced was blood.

The CDR3 nucleotides read TGCAGCGTTGAAGTACAGGCTCACACCGGGGAGCTGTTTTTT. It codes for CSVEVQAHTGELFF. V and J are TRBV29-1 and TRBJ2-2, with D possibly matching TRBD1 (5 bases). The germline V gene encodes CDR1 SQVTM and CDR2 ANQGSEA. Trimming took off 1 base at V and 3 bases at J, with 9 bases between the two ends. The length of the CDR3 is 14 residues.